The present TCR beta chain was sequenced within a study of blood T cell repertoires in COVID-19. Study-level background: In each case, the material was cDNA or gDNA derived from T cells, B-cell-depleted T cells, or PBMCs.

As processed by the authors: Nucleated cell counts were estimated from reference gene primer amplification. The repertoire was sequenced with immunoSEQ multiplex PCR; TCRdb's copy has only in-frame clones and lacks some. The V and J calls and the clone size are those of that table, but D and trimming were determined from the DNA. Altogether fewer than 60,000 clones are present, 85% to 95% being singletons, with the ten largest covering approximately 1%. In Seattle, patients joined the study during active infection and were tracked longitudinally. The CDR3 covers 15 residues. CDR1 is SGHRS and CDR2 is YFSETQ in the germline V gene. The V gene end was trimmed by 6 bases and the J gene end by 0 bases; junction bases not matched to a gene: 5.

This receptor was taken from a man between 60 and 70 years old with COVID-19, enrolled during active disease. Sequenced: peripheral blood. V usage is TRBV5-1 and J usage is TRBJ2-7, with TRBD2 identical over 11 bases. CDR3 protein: CASTGTSGSSYEQYF. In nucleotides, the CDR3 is TGCGCCAGCACGGGGACTAGCGGAAGCTCCTACGAGCAGTACTTC.